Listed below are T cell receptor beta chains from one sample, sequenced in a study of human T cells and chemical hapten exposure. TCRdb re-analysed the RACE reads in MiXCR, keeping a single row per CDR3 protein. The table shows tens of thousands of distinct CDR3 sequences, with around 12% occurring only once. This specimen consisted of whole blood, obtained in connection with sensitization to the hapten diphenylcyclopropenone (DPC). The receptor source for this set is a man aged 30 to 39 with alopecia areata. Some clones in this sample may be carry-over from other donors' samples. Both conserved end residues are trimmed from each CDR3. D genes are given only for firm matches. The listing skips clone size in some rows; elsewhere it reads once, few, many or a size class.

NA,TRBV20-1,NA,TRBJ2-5,SAPPDSPFGETQY
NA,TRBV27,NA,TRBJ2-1,ASSRDLGSLGEQF
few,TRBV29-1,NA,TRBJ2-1,SVVWGREQF
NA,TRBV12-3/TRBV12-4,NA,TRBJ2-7,ASSPGTETYEQY
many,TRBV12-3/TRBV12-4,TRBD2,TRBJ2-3,ASSSRTSGRTDTQY
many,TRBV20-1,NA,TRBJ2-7,SSGTTLAYEQY
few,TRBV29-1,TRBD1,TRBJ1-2,SVGRRGNGYT
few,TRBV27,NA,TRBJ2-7,ASRSPSRAYEQY
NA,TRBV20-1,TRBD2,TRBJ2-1,SARDSGGASYNEQF
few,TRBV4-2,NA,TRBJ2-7,ASSRVPYEQY
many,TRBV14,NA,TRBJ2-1,ASSPGLPSNNEQF
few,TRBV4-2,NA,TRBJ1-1,ASSQGQPEAF
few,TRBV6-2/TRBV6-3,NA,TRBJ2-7,ASSYIHGLLSSYEQY
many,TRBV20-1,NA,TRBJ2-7,SARIDSYEQY
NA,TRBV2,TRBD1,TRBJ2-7,ASNTGAHEQY
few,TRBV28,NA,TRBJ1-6,ASALGRYNSPLH
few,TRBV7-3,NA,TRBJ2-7,ASSMDSPREQY
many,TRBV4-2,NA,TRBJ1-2,ASSQGGRGEYGYT
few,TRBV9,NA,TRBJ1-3,ASSASGNTIY
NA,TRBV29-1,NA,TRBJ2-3,SVAEAMNTDTQY
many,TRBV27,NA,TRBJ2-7,ASRRSGTLRDEQY
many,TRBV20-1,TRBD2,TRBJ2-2,SAGGVNTGELF
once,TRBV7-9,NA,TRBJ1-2,ASSLDYIASYGYT
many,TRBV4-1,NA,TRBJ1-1,ASSSQDRLNTEAF
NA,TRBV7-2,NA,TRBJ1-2,ASSLVGQTNYGYT
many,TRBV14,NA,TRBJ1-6,ASSQGREYSPLH
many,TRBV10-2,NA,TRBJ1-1,ASSESLTGNTEAF
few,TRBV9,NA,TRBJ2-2,ASISGDGELF
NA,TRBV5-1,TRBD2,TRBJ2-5,ASSLALTSGGQETQY
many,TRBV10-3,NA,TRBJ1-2,AATGYLSNYGYT
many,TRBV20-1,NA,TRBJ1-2,SARGGNYGYT
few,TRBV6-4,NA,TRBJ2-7,ASSEWAGSSYEQY
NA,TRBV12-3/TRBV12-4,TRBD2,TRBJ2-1,ASRPGLAGGYNEQF
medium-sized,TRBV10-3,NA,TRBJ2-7,AISGTPYEQY